The 7 T cell receptor beta chains below come from one sample, sequenced in a study of T cells expressing NK-cell markers. TCRdb re-called the 5' RACE reads; one entry per CDR3 protein, DNA not given. This specimen shows some 450,000 distinct CDR3 sequences; the ten leading clones hold more than 7%. Sequencing was done on a sample of blood T cells: a sorted CD56 or NKG2C T cell subset, CD4+ or CD8+ T cells, or bulk PBMC T cells (not recorded which). The source of these receptors is a woman between 18 and 75 years old in good health.

This chain connects TRBV6-1 to TRBJ1-1; TCRdb's D call of TRBD1 is untestable without DNA. From germline, CDR1 is MNHNS and CDR2 SASEGT. The CDR3 consists of 14 residues. The CDR3 loop is CASSTGAEVAEAFF.

The chain has TRBV5-5 and TRBJ1-5. The germline CDR1 and CDR2 sequences are SGHKS and YYEKEE (reference sequence). The length of the CDR3 is 14 residues. CDR3 sequence: CASRRDDSNQPQHF.

The CDR3 protein is CSGVLTGPASYGYTF. The rearrangement uses TRBV29-1 and TRBJ1-2. Germline V gene sequence: CDR1 SQVTM, CDR2 ANQGSEA. CDR3 length equals 15 residues.

V and J are TRBV5-4 and TRBJ2-2; there is no DNA to check the TCRdb D call of TRBD1. This CDR3 spans 16 amino acids. In germline, CDR1 is SGHNT, CDR2 YYREEE (reference sequence). CDR3 sequence: CASSFRTGGFTGELFF.

The chain employs TRBV4-3 and TRBJ1-2; lacking DNA, the TRBD1 call made by TCRdb goes unchecked. The CDR3 has 14 amino acids. Germline V gene data show CDR1 as LGHNA and CDR2 as YSLEER. CDR3 region: CASSQDRERYGYTF.

The rearrangement uses TRBV4-3 and TRBJ2-5; TCRdb designates TRBD1, a call that cannot be tested without DNA. CDR1 is LGHNA, CDR2 YSLEER, per germline. This CDR3 contains 13 residues. CDR3 protein: CASSQAPGETQYF.

The chain has TRBV29-1 and TRBJ2-7; TCRdb returns TRBD2, unconfirmable since there is no DNA. CDR3 length: 13 residues. CDR1 and CDR2 from the germline V gene are SQVTM and ANQGSEA. CDR3 sequence reads: CSVEEDYSYEQYF.